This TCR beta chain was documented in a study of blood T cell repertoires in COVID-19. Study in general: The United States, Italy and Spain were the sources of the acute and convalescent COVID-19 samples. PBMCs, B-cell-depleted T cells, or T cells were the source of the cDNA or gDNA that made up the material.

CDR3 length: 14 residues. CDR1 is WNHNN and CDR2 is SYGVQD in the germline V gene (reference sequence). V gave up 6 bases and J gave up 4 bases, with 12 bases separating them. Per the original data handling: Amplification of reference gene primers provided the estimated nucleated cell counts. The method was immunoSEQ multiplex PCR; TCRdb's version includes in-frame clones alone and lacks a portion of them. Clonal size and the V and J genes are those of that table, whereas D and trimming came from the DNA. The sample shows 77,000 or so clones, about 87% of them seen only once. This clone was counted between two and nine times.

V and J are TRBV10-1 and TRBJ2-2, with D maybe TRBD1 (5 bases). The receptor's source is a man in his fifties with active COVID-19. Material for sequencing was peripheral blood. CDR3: CASRQELGTGELFF. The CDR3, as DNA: TGCGCCAGCAGACAGGAGTTGGGCACCGGGGAGCTGTTTTTT.